This TCR beta chain came from a study of CD8 T cells in Susac syndrome. With random hexamers, reverse transcription was performed on about 0.5 to 1 ug of RNA. The immunoSEQ assay covered 54 Vbeta and 13 Jbeta segments for CDR3. TCRdb reprocessed the immunoSEQ multiplex PCR reads via MiXCR and lists one record per CDR3 protein. The sample includes over 80,000 distinct CDR3 sequences, around 94% seen only once; the top ten take roughly 0.88%. J lost 3 bases, V lost 5 bases, and 9 bases had no gene match. This CDR3 region has 14 residues. In germline, CDR1 is GTSNPN, CDR2 SVGIG (reference sequence). Source material: CD8+ T cells from PBMCs. The rearrangement uses TRBV30 and TRBJ2-7; 8 bases are shared with TRBD2. The receptor's source is a human donor with Susac syndrome. The CDR3 loop reads CAWGRGLGLYEQYF. Written as DNA, the CDR3 is TGTGCCTGGGGGAGGGGACTAGGCCTCTACGAGCAGTACTTC.